This entry lists 15 T cell receptor beta chains sequenced from one sample in a study of spatial heterogeneity in lung cancer. Noted time point: sample taken at primary tumor resection. TCRs were sequenced from unsorted whole RNA of tumor, nontumor lung or PBMC. Using its own MiXCR run on the 5' RACE reads, TCRdb lists one record per CDR3 protein. The profile shows some 7,300 distinct CDR3 sequences, about 19% of them singletons. The sample was PBMCs, taken at surgery. These receptors were taken from a female donor with early-stage non-small cell lung cancer.

This clonotype was recorded many times. The V gene is TRBV11-1, the J gene TRBJ1-2, with D possibly matching TRBD1 (6 bases). CDR3 size: 13 residues. V lost 3 bases and J lost 4, with 9 bases in between. CDR1 is SGHAT and CDR2 is FQDESV in the germline V gene (reference sequence). The CDR3 loop is CASSFGGPYGYTF. CDR3 nucleotide sequence: TGTGCCAGCAGCTTCGGGGGCCCCTATGGCTACACCTTC.

This clonotype was detected only a few times. V gene TRBV7-2 combines with J gene TRBJ1-2; no firm D call. Germline CDR1 reads SGHTA; CDR2 reads FQGNSA. V shed 0 bases and J shed 8 bases, with 13 bases lying between them. The CDR3 consists of 14 residues. The CDR3 nucleotides read TGTGCCAGCAGCTTAGCGTTGGGGATAGGCGGCTACACCTTC. This translates into CASSLALGIGGYTF.

This clonotype is classed as medium-sized (0.01 to 0.1%). This chain joins TRBV29-1 and TRBJ2-3; unclear D gene. CDR1 and CDR2 from the germline V gene are SQVTM and ANQGSEA. This CDR3 region has 14 residues. V dropped 3 bases and J dropped 2 bases, with 12 bases sitting between them. In DNA form, the CDR3 reads TGCAGCGTTGAGGGCCGTCTACCCACAGATACGCAGTATTTT. Protein product: CSVEGRLPTDTQYF.

V and J are TRBV28 and TRBJ2-7, with D maybe TRBD1 (6 bases). Trimming cost V 6 bases and J 1 base, with 16 bases left between them. The length of the CDR3 is 15 residues. CDR1 and CDR2 (germline): MDHEN, SYDVKM. The CDR3 spells CASSATGIGSYEQYF. CDR3 nucleotide sequence: TGTGCCAGCAGCGCCACAGGGATTGGTTCCTACGAGCAGTACTTC.

The CDR3 is CSVVAGLSLYEQYF. The CDR3 DNA follows: TGCAGCGTTGTAGCAGGGTTATCCCTTTACGAGCAGTACTTC. The chain has TRBV29-1 and TRBJ2-7; maybe TRBD1 (5 bases). Trimming cost V 4 bases and J 4 bases, with 17 bases left between them. Germline loops: CDR1 SQVTM, CDR2 ANQGSEA. The CDR3 totals 14 residues.

This clonotype was counted many times. The chain recombines TRBV28 with TRBJ1-1, with TRBD1 matching 9 bases. Trimming removed 5 bases from V and 5 bases from J; junction bases left unmatched: 15. The germline V gene encodes CDR1 MDHEN and CDR2 SYDVKM. The CDR3 runs to 17 residues. Here the CDR3 DNA reads TGTGCCAGCAGTCTGAGCAGGGACAGGGCTTTGAGGACTGAAGCTTTCTTT. Translating it yields CASSLSRDRALRTEAFF.

This clonotype was seen only a few times. The chain couples TRBV7-9 to TRBJ2-1; D perhaps matches TRBD2 (5 bases). Germline V gives CDR1 SEHNR, CDR2 FQNEAQ (reference sequence). The length of the CDR3 is 15 residues. V shed 1 base and J shed 2 bases, with 9 bases lying between them. CDR3 region: CASSLVSGTYNEQFF. CDR3 nucleotides: TGTGCCAGCAGCTTAGTCTCGGGGACCTACAATGAGCAGTTCTTC.

By its share, this clonotype is medium-sized (0.01 to 0.1%). J is TRBJ1-6 and V is TRBV7-9; TRBD1 agrees at 9 bases. This CDR3 is 13 amino acids long. V lost 5 bases to trimming and J lost 13 bases; unmatched junction nucleotides: 6. Germline CDR1 and CDR2: SEHNR and FQNEAQ (reference sequence). CDR3 region: CASSQGQGPPLHF. The DNA of the CDR3 is TGTGCCAGCAGCCAGGGACAGGGTCCGCCCCTCCACTTT.

Many counts were recorded for this clonotype. The rearrangement joins TRBV5-1 to TRBJ1-5; possibly TRBD1 for D (6 bases). The ends were cut back, 4 bases at V and 7 bases at J, with 24 bases in the middle. Germline V gives CDR1 SGHRS, CDR2 YFSETQ. This CDR3 contains 17 residues. The CDR3, as DNA: TGCGCCAGCAGCCGACTTCGTCAGGGGCCCGCGGGGCAGCCCCAGCATTTT. Its protein product is CASSRLRQGPAGQPQHF.

By share of the sample, this clonotype is medium-sized (0.01 to 0.1%). The chain links TRBV19 to TRBJ2-3; TRBD2 matches 11 bases. The CDR3 is 17 residues long. J lost 0 bases, V lost 5 bases, and 7 bases had no gene match. Germline V gene data show CDR1 as LNHDA and CDR2 as SQIVND (reference sequence). The CDR3: CASSGSSGGPSTDTQYF. The CDR3 DNA reads TGTGCCAGTAGTGGGTCTAGCGGGGGGCCGAGCACAGATACGCAGTATTTT. Variable domain in full (rest from reference TRBV19 and TRBJ2-3): DGGITQSPKYLFRKEGQNVTLSCEQNLNHDAMYWYRQDPGQGLRLIYYSQIVNDFQKGDIAEGYSVSREKKESFPLTVTSAQKNPTAFYLCASSGSSGGPSTDTQYFGPGTRLTVL.

This clonotype rates as medium-sized (0.01 to 0.1%). The rearrangement joins TRBV2 to TRBJ1-5; D ambiguous. V lost 5 bases and J lost 4, with 9 bases in between. Germline CDR1 reads SNHLY; CDR2 reads FYNNEI. The CDR3 runs to 13 residues. The CDR3 loop is CASSKWANQPQHF. The CDR3 nucleotides are TGTGCCAGCAGTAAATGGGCTAATCAGCCCCAGCATTTT.

By frequency in the sample, this clonotype is medium-sized (0.01 to 0.1%). The genes are TRBV5-5 and TRBJ2-1; TRBD2 agrees at 11 bases. This CDR3 contains 18 residues. Germline assignment: CDR1 SGHKS and CDR2 YYEKEE (reference sequence). Trimming took 1 base from V and 5 from J; bases not matched to a gene: 11. The DNA of the CDR3 is TGTGCCAGCAGCTTGAGGGCTAGCGGGAGGCGACTTGACAATGAGCAGTTCTTC. Translating it yields CASSLRASGRRLDNEQFF. Full variable domain (rest looked up from reference TRBV5-5 and TRBJ2-1): DAGVTQSPTHLIKTRGQQVTLRCSPISGHKSVSWYQQVLGQGPQFIFQYYEKEERGRGNFPDRFSARQFPNYSSELNVNALLLGDSALYLCASSLRASGRRLDNEQFFGPGTRLTVL.

This clonotype was seen at least ten times. This chain uses TRBV5-1 with TRBJ2-7; TRBD1 matches 7 bases. The V segment lost 0 bases and the J segment 6 bases; nucleotides outside the gene matches: 3. CDR1 and CDR2 from the germline V gene are SGHRS and YFSETQ. The CDR3 sequence is 13 residues long. The CDR3: CASSLGTGGEQYV. In DNA form, the CDR3 reads TGCGCCAGCAGCTTGGGGACAGGTGGCGAGCAGTACGTC.

This clonotype is judged medium-sized. V usage is TRBV5-1 and J usage is TRBJ2-5; no definite D call. The CDR3 consists of 14 residues. Trimming removed 2 bases at V and 0 bases at J, with 8 bases between. The germline V gene has CDR1 SGHRS and CDR2 YFSETQ. CDR3 in DNA: TGCGCCAGCAGCTTTAGACGGGACCAAGAGACCCAGTACTTC. This sequence encodes CASSFRRDQETQYF.

By frequency in the sample, this clonotype is medium-sized (0.01 to 0.1%). The chain has TRBV9 and TRBJ1-1; tentatively, D is TRBD1 (5 bases). Trimming left V 3 bases short and J 2 bases short, with 17 bases between. Germline assignment: CDR1 SGDLS and CDR2 YYNGEE. CDR3 size: 16 residues. CDR3 nucleotides: TGTGCCAGCAGCGCTCAGGGATGGAGTGGAAACACTGAAGCTTTCTTT. Translation gives CASSAQGWSGNTEAFF.